This T cell receptor (beta chain) was profiled in a study of cytomegalovirus exposure and HLA in healthy donors. Study-wide background: An early release of data contained about 85 million unique TCRs, which came from HLA-typed donors.

The PCR was carried out with 60 Vbeta primers and 13 Jbeta primers. Original handling: A follow-up analysis tallied about 80 million unique TCR beta chains, 9 million to 11 million shared. This table comes from immunoSEQ multiplex PCR, and its TCRdb copy is limited to in-frame clones, with some not included. V and J calls plus clone size are reproduced from that table; the DNA served to infer D and trimming. Of 150,000 or so clones in the sample, around 67% are singletons; the top ten hold 1.6%. Germline V lookup: CDR1 SGHNT, CDR2 YYREEE (reference sequence). This CDR3 is 16 amino acids long. Germline trimming cut 2 bases from V and 0 bases from J; bases unmatched to any gene: 3.

The clonotype was recovered from a woman aged 18-29 years in good health and CMV-seronegative. This sequence joins TRBV5-4 and TRBJ1-3; TRBD1 matches at 9 bases. The sequenced material came from PBMCs. For the CDR3, the DNA is TGTGCCAGCAGCTTCGACAGGGGGTACTCTGGAAACACCATATATTTT. Translating it yields CASSFDRGYSGNTIYF.